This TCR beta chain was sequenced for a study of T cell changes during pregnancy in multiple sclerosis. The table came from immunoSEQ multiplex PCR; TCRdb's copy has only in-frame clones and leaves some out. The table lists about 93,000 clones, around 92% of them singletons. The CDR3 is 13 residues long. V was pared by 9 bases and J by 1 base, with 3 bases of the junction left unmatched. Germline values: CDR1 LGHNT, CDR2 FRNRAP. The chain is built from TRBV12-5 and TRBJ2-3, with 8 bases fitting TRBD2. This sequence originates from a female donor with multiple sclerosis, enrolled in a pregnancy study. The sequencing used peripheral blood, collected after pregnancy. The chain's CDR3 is CASLLAGTDTQYF. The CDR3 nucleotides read TGTGCTAGCCTACTAGCGGGCACAGATACGCAGTATTTT. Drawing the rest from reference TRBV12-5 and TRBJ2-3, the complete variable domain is DARVTQTPRHKVTEMGQEVTMRCQPILGHNTVFWYRQTMMQGLELLAYFRNRAPLDDSGMPKDRFSAEMPDATLATLKIQPSEPRDSAVYFCASLLAGTDTQYFGPGTRLTVL.